Detailed here is one T cell receptor beta chain. The data belong to a study of blood T cell repertoires in COVID-19. For the study at large: Collection of acute and convalescent COVID-19 samples took place in the United States, Italy and Spain. The cDNA or gDNA used as material had been derived from T cells, B-cell-depleted T cells, or PBMCs.

Per the authors' pipeline: Amplification of reference gene primers provided the estimated nucleated cell counts. This table comes from immunoSEQ multiplex PCR, and its TCRdb copy is limited to in-frame clones, with some not included. V, J and clone size derive from that table, while D and trimming were established from the DNA sequence. This sample has about 80,000 clones, with 78% found just once. The TCR originated in a human donor in a cohort sampled during active COVID-19. Sequencing input: peripheral blood.

As DNA, the CDR3 is TGTGCCAGCAGCGACCAATCGAGGGAAACTGAAAAACTGTTTTTT. This gives the protein CASSDQSRETEKLFF. The chain recombines TRBV9 with TRBJ1-4; D gene uncertain. The CDR3 totals 15 residues. V was trimmed by 3 bases and J by 7 bases, leaving 16 bases between them. Germline CDR1 is SGDLS and CDR2 is YYNGEE.